Below, 17 T cell receptor beta chains from the same sample are listed, as sequenced in a study of T-cell reconstitution after alpha-beta-depleted transplantation in children. Preparation of the TCRbeta library used unique molecular identifiers. One entry per CDR3 protein, called by TCRdb with MiXCR from the PCR reads. The sample gives hundreds of thousands of distinct CDR3 sequences, 16% of which show up once; under 1.2% is in the top ten. The sequencing used PBMCs from the stem cell graft donor, collected from the stem cell graft. Receptors were obtained from a human donor who donated a stem cell graft to a child with acute myeloid leukemia.

This clonotype showed up just a few times. This chain connects TRBV20-1 to TRBJ2-1; 8 nucleotides line up with TRBD1. CDR1 DFQATT and CDR2 SNEGSKA come from the germline V gene (reference sequence). The length of the CDR3 is 14 residues. The J segment lost 8 bases and the V segment lost 4 bases, leaving 10 bases of the junction unmatched. The CDR3 is CSAMGDRNFDEQFF. DNA of the CDR3: TGCAGTGCTATGGGGGACAGGAATTTCGATGAGCAGTTCTTC.

This clonotype was picked up a small number of times. V is TRBV7-2 and J is TRBJ2-1; tentatively, D is TRBD1 (6 bases). Germline V gene sequence: CDR1 SGHTA, CDR2 FQGNSA. This CDR3 contains 15 residues. Trimming shortened V by 2 bases and J by 5 bases, and 13 bases separated the two germline ends. The CDR3 DNA reads TGTGCCAGCAGCTTATCTGGACAGAGAGACAATGAGCAGTTCTTC. Translated, it gives CASSLSGQRDNEQFF.

In its sample, this clonotype was seen many times. This chain connects TRBV20-1 to TRBJ2-1; 10 bases agree with TRBD1. CDR1 and CDR2 from the germline V gene are DFQATT and SNEGSKA (reference sequence). CDR3 size: 16 residues. J lost 7 bases, V lost 3 bases, and 12 bases had no gene match. The CDR3 protein is CSASDLTGGAGNEQFF. CDR3 coding DNA: TGCAGTGCTAGCGACCTGACAGGGGGCGCGGGTAATGAGCAGTTCTTC.

A note on this clonotype: This may be a read error: a much more frequent sequence differs by one nucleotide. This chain connects TRBV20-1 to TRBJ1-2; 7 nucleotides line up with TRBD1. CDR3 length equals 14 residues. In germline, CDR1 is DFQATT, CDR2 SNEGSKA (reference sequence). The CDR3 loop is CRARDPDREGGYTF. The CDR3 DNA follows: TGCCGTGCTAGAGACCCCGACAGGGAGGGTGGCTACACCTTC.

In this sample, this clonotype turned up a few times. The J gene is TRBJ2-7, the V gene TRBV29-1; 8 bases are shared with TRBD1. The CDR3 extends over 16 amino acids. The V gene end was trimmed by 7 bases and the J gene end by 2 bases; junction bases not matched to a gene: 16. CDR1 is SQVTM and CDR2 is ANQGSEA in the germline V gene. Written as DNA, the CDR3 is TGCAGCGCCGTAAGACCCCTCGGACAGGGTACCTACGAGCAGTACGTC. Its protein product is CSAVRPLGQGTYEQYV.

V usage is TRBV20-1 and J usage is TRBJ1-6, with 7 bases lining up with TRBD1. The CDR3 has 14 residues. Germline values: CDR1 DFQATT, CDR2 SNEGSKA (reference sequence). With 1 base clipped from V and 9 bases from J, the junction kept 6 bases outside the gene matches. The CDR3 DNA reads as TGCAGTGCTAGAGGGACAGGCAACCTTTCACCCCTCCACTTT. It is translated as CSARGTGNLSPLHF.

This clonotype has just a few counts. CDR3 residues: CASSFNGGAGEQFF. DNA of the CDR3: TGTGCCAGCAGCTTCAACGGGGGGGCAGGTGAGCAGTTCTTC. V gene TRBV7-2 combines with J gene TRBJ2-1, with TRBD2 matching 8 bases. There are 14 residues in the CDR3. The V and J ends lost 3 bases and 9 bases, in that order; junction bases with no gene match: 7. CDR1 SGHTA and CDR2 FQGNSA come from the germline V gene.

This clonotype showed up many times. The gene calls are TRBV10-3 and TRBJ1-2; 11 nucleotides agree with TRBD1. Germline-derived CDR1 and CDR2 are ENHRY and SYGVKD. CDR3 length equals 16 residues. V was pared by 5 bases and J by 7 bases, with 12 bases of the junction left unmatched. CDR3 sequence reads: CAISPDGGQGAGGYTF. In nucleotides, the CDR3 is TGTGCCATCAGTCCTGATGGAGGACAGGGGGCCGGTGGCTACACCTTC.

This clonotype was observed at least ten times. The gene calls are TRBV20-1 and TRBJ1-5; 9 bases match TRBD1. Losses at the gene ends were 6 bases for V and 6 bases for J; bases not matched to a gene: 15. This CDR3 has 16 residues. The germline gives CDR1 DFQATT, CDR2 SNEGSKA (reference sequence). CDR3 residues: CSAPGGTGPLGQPQHF. In DNA form, the CDR3 reads TGCAGTGCCCCTGGGGGGACAGGGCCTCTTGGTCAGCCCCAGCATTTT.

The V and J genes are TRBV29-1 and TRBJ2-5, with TRBD2 matching over 8 bases. Trimming removed 0 bases from V and 9 bases from J; junction bases left unmatched: 12. Germline lookup yields CDR1 SQVTM and CDR2 ANQGSEA. The CDR3 extends over 15 amino acids. The CDR3 protein is CSVEDGVAGLGAQYF. In DNA, the CDR3 is TGCAGCGTTGAAGACGGAGTAGCGGGGCTAGGGGCCCAGTACTTC.

This clonotype was seen more than once but under ten times. The chain carries TRBV7-6 and TRBJ2-3; 8 bases fit TRBD1. Germline values: CDR1 SGHVS, CDR2 FNYEAQ. The CDR3 has 16 residues. The V gene end was trimmed by 5 bases and the J gene end by 2 bases; junction bases not matched to a gene: 9. The CDR3 sequence is CASSLGQDLITDTQYF. CDR3 nucleotides: TGTGCCAGCAGCCTGGGACAGGATCTAATCACAGATACGCAGTATTTT.

The table lists this clonotype with a few counts. This rearrangement joins TRBV20-1 to TRBJ2-2; possible D gene TRBD2, 5 bases. Germline V gene lookup returns CDR1 DFQATT and CDR2 SNEGSKA (reference sequence). With 2 bases removed from V and 4 bases from J, the gap between germline ends came to 8 bases. The CDR3 loop spans 13 amino acids. DNA of the CDR3: TGCAGTGCTAGACAGAGGGTCACCGGGGAGCTGTTTTTT. Residues: CSARQRVTGELFF.

This clonotype was seen many times. This rearrangement joins TRBV20-1 to TRBJ2-5; TRBD1 matches at 7 bases. Germline-derived CDR1 and CDR2 are DFQATT and SNEGSKA (reference sequence). J lost 3 bases, V lost 6 bases, and 10 bases had no gene match. The CDR3 runs 14 residues. The chain's CDR3 is CSANRGGEKETQYF. CDR3 DNA: TGCAGTGCCAACAGGGGTGGGGAGAAAGAGACCCAGTACTTC.

At least ten counts were recorded for this clonotype. The chain couples TRBV7-2 to TRBJ2-7, with D unclear. The CDR3 totals 14 residues. Germline loops: CDR1 SGHTA, CDR2 FQGNSA. Trimming removed 4 bases at V and 2 bases at J, with 12 bases between. The CDR3 reads CASSSLQPPYEQYF. CDR3 nucleotides: TGTGCCAGCAGCTCTCTACAGCCACCCTACGAGCAGTACTTC.

This clonotype was seen many times. This chain links TRBV20-1 with TRBJ1-6; no clear D. Germline assignment: CDR1 DFQATT and CDR2 SNEGSKA (reference sequence). The length of the CDR3 is 15 residues. The V end was cut by 3 bases, the J end by 0 bases, with 9 bases between. The chain's CDR3 is CSARMGSSYNSPLHF. The CDR3 DNA sequence: TGCAGTGCTAGGATGGGAAGCTCCTATAATTCACCCCTCCACTTT.

This clonotype was counted at least ten times. The chain combines TRBV6-4 with TRBJ2-3, with D perhaps TRBD2 (5 bases). The CDR3 spans 16 residues. V gave up 6 bases and J gave up 0 bases, with 16 bases separating them. Germline V CDR1 and CDR2: MRHNA, SNTAGT. CDR3 in amino acids: CASSEMWSGSTDTQYF. CDR3 sequence (DNA): TGTGCCAGCAGCGAAATGTGGAGCGGCAGCACAGATACGCAGTATTTT.

This clonotype was detected only a few times. This chain links TRBV28 with TRBJ2-7, with a tentative D call TRBD1 (5 bases). This CDR3 has 15 amino acids. CDR1 and CDR2 from the germline V gene are MDHEN and SYDVKM. Trimming shortened V by 5 bases and J by 5 bases, and 19 bases separated the two germline ends. The CDR3 DNA is TGTGCCAGCAGTCCCTCGGTGTTACAGGCTCACGAGCAGTACGTC. As protein: CASSPSVLQAHEQYV.